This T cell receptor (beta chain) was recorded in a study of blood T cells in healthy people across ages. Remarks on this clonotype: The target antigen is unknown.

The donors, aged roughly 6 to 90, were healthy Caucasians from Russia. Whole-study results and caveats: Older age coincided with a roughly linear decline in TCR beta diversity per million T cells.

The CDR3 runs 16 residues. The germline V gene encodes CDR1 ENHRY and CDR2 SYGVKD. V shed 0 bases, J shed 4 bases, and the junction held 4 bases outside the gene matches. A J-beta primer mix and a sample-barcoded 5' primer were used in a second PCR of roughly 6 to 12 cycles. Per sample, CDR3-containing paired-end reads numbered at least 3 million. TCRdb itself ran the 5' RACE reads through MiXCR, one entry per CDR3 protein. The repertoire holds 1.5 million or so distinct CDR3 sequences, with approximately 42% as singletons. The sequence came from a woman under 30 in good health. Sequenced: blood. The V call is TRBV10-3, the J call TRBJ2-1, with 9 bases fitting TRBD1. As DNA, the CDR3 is TGTGCCATCAGTGAGTCCCCGGGACAGGGATACAATGAGCAGTTCTTC. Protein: CAISESPGQGYNEQFF.